This TCR beta chain was profiled in a study of brain T cells in children with intractable seizures. Study-level findings and limits: Only CDR3 sequence similarity suggested viral specificity, without known HCMV serostatus. Pre-surgery blood may have been undersampled, hiding some clones.

Measured with immunoSEQ multiplex PCR; TCRdb has only the in-frame clones, and not every one. The table records 300,000 to 400,000 clones, 93% of them present only once. Time point here: blood from clinic visit 5 months post-surgery; TSC patient then seizure free. Only cases whose brain tissue showed the highest T cell transcript signatures were sequenced. At least one anti-epileptic drug was given before surgery. A note on this clone: Its cognate antigen is unknown.

V was trimmed by 6 bases and J by 1 base, leaving 5 bases between them. The CDR3 contains 12 residues. CDR1 is SEHNR, CDR2 FQNEAQ, per germline (reference sequence). This receptor was identified in a boy in the first two years of life with tuberous sclerosis and intractable seizures. V and J are TRBV7-9 and TRBJ2-3; D gene ambiguous. Sequences were derived from peripheral blood, sampled more than 4 months after surgery. CDR3 coding DNA: TGTGCCAGCAGTTGGGGCACAGATACGCAGTATTTT. This codes for CASSWGTDTQYF.